Presented here are 24 T cell receptor beta chains from one specimen sequenced in a study of T-cell reconstitution after alpha-beta-depleted transplantation in children. As it was prepared, the TCRbeta library received unique molecular identifiers. TCRdb re-called the PCR reads with MiXCR, one entry per CDR3 protein. The sample records fewer than 250,000 distinct CDR3 sequences, 8.2% being singletons. The source was PBMCs, mostly from graft donor cells, collected 180 days after TCRalphabeta/CD19-depleted stem cell transplant. The receptors were sampled from a male patient between 10 and 17 years old who had a stem cell transplant for acute lymphoblastic leukemia, so the T cells may come from the graft donor.

The sample holds many counts of this clonotype. V is TRBV7-9 and J is TRBJ2-1, with 16 bases lining up with TRBD2. This CDR3 comprises 16 residues. Germline V gene data show CDR1 as SEHNR and CDR2 as FQNEAQ (reference sequence). The V segment lost 3 bases and the J segment 12 bases; nucleotides outside the gene matches: 8. The chain's CDR3 is CASSFSGTSGGALQFF. CDR3 in DNA: TGTGCCAGCAGCTTCTCCGGGACTAGCGGGGGGGCCTTGCAGTTCTTC.

This clonotype was found many times. The chain uses TRBV29-1 and TRBJ2-5, with D possibly called TRBD1 or TRBD2 (5 bases each). Trimming pared 7 bases from V and 7 bases from J, leaving 19 bases between. The CDR3 spans 13 residues. CDR1 and CDR2 from the germline V gene are SQVTM and ANQGSEA. The CDR3: CSAGYGGGGTQYF. The CDR3, as DNA: TGCAGCGCGGGGTATGGGGGTGGCGGGACCCAGTACTTC.

There are many counts of this clonotype. The chain combines TRBV9 with TRBJ2-3; TRBD2 agrees at 9 bases. The CDR3 extends over 19 amino acids. The J segment lost 0 bases and the V segment lost 3 bases, leaving 14 bases of the junction unmatched. The V gene's germline CDR1 is SGDLS and CDR2 YYNGEE. The DNA for the CDR3 is TGTGCCAGCAGCGCTCCCAGCCGACTAGCGGAGGCTAGCACAGATACGCAGTATTTT. It codes for CASSAPSRLAEASTDTQYF.

There are many counts of this clonotype. The chain is built from TRBV6-5 and TRBJ1-6, with TRBD1 matching 7 bases. The CDR3 loop spans 17 amino acids. In germline, CDR1 is MNHEY, CDR2 SVGAGI. V lost 7 bases and J lost 7; bases outside the gene matches: 16. In nucleotides, the CDR3 is TGTGCCAGCATCCGATCATGGACAGGCTGGGGGAATTCACCCCTCCACTTT. Protein: CASIRSWTGWGNSPLHF.

The chain has TRBV9 and TRBJ2-2; 7 nucleotides agree with TRBD2. V was pared by 2 bases and J by 0 bases, with 4 bases of the junction left unmatched. The CDR3 sequence is 16 residues long. Germline CDR1 is SGDLS and CDR2 is YYNGEE. For the CDR3, the DNA is TGTGCCAGCAGCGTTCTCGCGGGGGCGAACACCGGGGAGCTGTTTTTT. Amino acids: CASSVLAGANTGELFF.

In this sample, this clonotype turned up many times. The chain couples TRBV7-3 to TRBJ2-7, with 8 bases fitting TRBD1. The J segment lost 3 bases and the V segment lost 1 base, leaving 2 bases of the junction unmatched. This CDR3 has 14 amino acids. Per germline, CDR1 SGHTA and CDR2 FQGTGA. The CDR3 DNA is TGTGCCAGCAGCTTAAGCACAGGGGGCTACGAGCAGTACTTC. Translating it yields CASSLSTGGYEQYF. The entire variable domain, with the rest obtained from reference TRBV7-3 and TRBJ2-7, is as follows: GAGVSQTPSNKVTEKGKYVELRCDPISGHTALYWYRQSLGQGPEFLIYFQGTGAADDSGLPNDRFFAVRPEGSVSTLKIQRTERGDSAVYLCASSLSTGGYEQYFGPGTRLTVT.

This clonotype was counted ten times or more. This chain uses TRBV29-1 with TRBJ2-2; maybe TRBD2 (7 bases). V lost 0 bases to trimming and J lost 6 bases, with 14 bases between them. CDR1 is SQVTM and CDR2 is ANQGSEA in the germline V gene. This CDR3 contains 15 residues. The CDR3 spells CSVEDFRGAPGELFF. Written as DNA, the CDR3 is TGCAGCGTTGAAGACTTTCGGGGGGCGCCCGGGGAGCTGTTTTTT.

The rearrangement uses TRBV18 and TRBJ2-3; tentative D call: TRBD2 (5 bases). Trimming removed 2 bases from V and 5 bases from J, with 11 bases in between. This CDR3 has 14 residues. Germline V gene data show CDR1 as KGHSH and CDR2 as LQKENI. This CDR3 is CASSPVRVGDTQYF. Written as DNA, the CDR3 is TGTGCCAGCTCACCAGTGAGGGTGGGAGATACGCAGTATTTT. The whole variable domain, filled in from reference TRBV18 and TRBJ2-3, reads NAGVMQNPRHLVRRRGQEARLRCSPMKGHSHVYWYRQLPEEGLKFMVYLQKENIIDESGMPKERFSAEFPKEGPSILRIQQVVRGDSAAYFCASSPVRVGDTQYFGPGTRLTVL.

This clonotype was counted at least ten times. This chain uses TRBV4-1 with TRBJ2-3, with 8 nucleotides matching TRBD2. Germline V gene lookup returns CDR1 MGHRA and CDR2 YSYEKL. CDR3 length equals 14 residues. V gave up 7 bases and J gave up 1 base; unmatched junction bases: 4. CDR3 amino acids: CASMGRGGTDTQYF. Here the CDR3 DNA reads TGCGCCAGCATGGGGCGGGGGGGCACAGATACGCAGTATTTT.

This clonotype was seen ten or more times. The CDR3 nucleotides are TGTGCCAGCAGCCATCTAGCGGGGGGGCGAAATGAGCAGTTCTTC. Amino acids: CASSHLAGGRNEQFF. The chain uses TRBV3-1 and TRBJ2-1; 12 bases align to TRBD2. The CDR3 has 15 residues. Germline CDR1 LGHDT, CDR2 YNNKEL (reference sequence). Trimming at V came to 3 bases and at J to 7 bases, leaving 4 bases not matched to a gene.

This clonotype was picked up many times. The V and J genes are TRBV7-6 and TRBJ1-1, with D perhaps TRBD1 (6 bases). CDR3 length: 15 residues. V shed 5 bases and J shed 6 bases, with 19 bases lying between them. CDR1 and CDR2 from the germline V gene are SGHVS and FNYEAQ. For the CDR3, the DNA is TGTGCCAGCAGCGAACTTAATAAGGACAGATCTGAAGCTTTCTTT. This codes for CASSELNKDRSEAFF.

This clonotype was counted many times. The J gene is TRBJ2-1, the V gene TRBV4-3; 13 bases are shared with TRBD2. Germline CDR1 reads LGHNA; CDR2 reads YSLEER. With 0 bases clipped from V and 7 bases from J, the junction kept 0 bases outside the gene matches. There are 15 residues in the CDR3. In nucleotides, the CDR3 is TGCGCCAGCAGCCAAGAGGGACTAGCGGGAAATGAGCAGTTCTTC. Protein sequence: CASSQEGLAGNEQFF.

This clonotype occurred many times. The rearrangement uses TRBV2 and TRBJ2-7; 8 bases line up with TRBD2. Germline lookup yields CDR1 SNHLY and CDR2 FYNNEI. The CDR3 has 14 residues. The V segment lost 6 bases and the J segment 3 bases; nucleotides outside the gene matches: 7. CDR3 bases: TGTGCCAGCAGGCGCACTAGCGGCAACTACGAGCAGTACTTC. Translated, it gives CASRRTSGNYEQYF.

The table lists this clonotype with many counts. The V and J genes are TRBV20-1 and TRBJ2-7; possibly TRBD1 for D (6 bases). This CDR3 is built from 17 residues. Germline V gene sequence: CDR1 DFQATT, CDR2 SNEGSKA (reference sequence). V was clipped by 0 bases and J by 0 bases, with 18 bases between them. DNA of the CDR3: TGCAGTGCTAGAGATTTATTTCGGACAGAGAGCTCCTACGAGCAGTACTTC. Its translation is CSARDLFRTESSYEQYF.

This clonotype was found many times. The genes are TRBV5-1 and TRBJ2-5; 7 bases map to TRBD2. The CDR3 extends over 13 amino acids. V lost 2 bases, J lost 2 bases, and 0 bases stayed unmatched. Germline CDR1 and CDR2: SGHRS and YFSETQ. The CDR3 here is CASSFSGQETQYF. The DNA for the CDR3 is TGCGCCAGCAGCTTTAGCGGGCAAGAGACCCAGTACTTC.

This clonotype showed up many times. V gene TRBV27 combines with J gene TRBJ2-1, with D possibly being TRBD2 (6 bases). Germline lookup yields CDR1 MNHEY and CDR2 SMNVEV (reference sequence). This CDR3 has 18 amino acids. The ends were cut back, 6 bases at V and 4 bases at J, with 25 bases in the middle. CDR3 loop: CASSYGIGETRAYNEQFF. CDR3 bases: TGTGCCAGCAGCTATGGCATAGGGGAGACTAGAGCATACAATGAGCAGTTCTTC.

This clonotype came up many times. The chain joins TRBV5-1 to TRBJ1-2, with 7 bases lining up with TRBD1. CDR1 SGHRS and CDR2 YFSETQ come from the germline V gene. V trimming: 0 bases; J trimming: 4 bases; junction bases outside the gene matches: 6. This CDR3 contains 15 residues. CDR3 in DNA: TGCGCCAGCAGCTTGGACGAAGGGGGCCTCTATGGCTACACCTTC. It encodes CASSLDEGGLYGYTF. Filled out from reference TRBV5-1 and TRBJ1-2, the complete variable domain reads KAGVTQTPRYLIKTRGQQVTLSCSPISGHRSVSWYQQTPGQGLQFLFEYFSETQRNKGNFPGRFSGRQFSNSRSEMNVSTLELGDSALYLCASSLDEGGLYGYTFGSGTRLTVV.

There are many counts of this clonotype. V is TRBV5-1 and J is TRBJ2-5; the D call may be TRBD1 or TRBD2 (5 bases each). Trimming removed 4 bases from V and 1 base from J, with 11 bases in between. Germline V gene sequence: CDR1 SGHRS, CDR2 YFSETQ. The CDR3 runs 14 residues. The CDR3 is CASSRGTVQETQYF. CDR3 sequence (DNA): TGCGCCAGCAGCCGTGGGACGGTCCAAGAGACCCAGTACTTC.

On this clonotype itself: Given a much more abundant clone one base away, this may be a read error. Lacking the conserved final phenylalanine or tryptophan, this CDR3 likely reflects a read error. The chain uses TRBV5-1 and TRBJ1-1; a possible D gene is TRBD1 (6 bases). The CDR3 covers 14 residues. CDR1 is SGHRS and CDR2 is YFSETQ in the germline V gene. V lost 4 bases to trimming and J lost 3 bases, with 13 bases between them. The CDR3: CASSLRDMDTEAFL. The CDR3 DNA sequence: TGCGCCAGCAGCCTCCGGGACATGGACACTGAAGCTTTCCTT.

This clonotype was seen repeatedly, ten times or more. The V and J genes are TRBV4-2 and TRBJ2-6; D is uncertain. The germline gives CDR1 LGHNA, CDR2 YNFKEQ. This CDR3 comprises 19 residues. V was cut by 4 bases and J by 0 bases, with 19 bases left in between. This chain's CDR3 is CASSPFFSAASSGANVLTF. CDR3 bases: TGTGCCAGCAGCCCCTTTTTCTCTGCGGCTTCCTCTGGGGCCAACGTCCTGACTTTC.

This clonotype came up many times. The V call is TRBV7-9, the J call TRBJ2-1, with TRBD2 as a possible D gene (6 bases). Germline CDR1 SEHNR, CDR2 FQNEAQ (reference sequence). Trimming cost V 5 bases and J 8 bases, with 22 bases left between them. The CDR3 loop spans 16 amino acids. CDR3 protein: CASSTRDSVTWDEQFF. CDR3 DNA: TGTGCCAGCAGCACGAGGGACTCCGTAACTTGGGATGAGCAGTTCTTC.

This clonotype was detected ten times or more. This rearrangement joins TRBV15 to TRBJ1-1, with 7 bases fitting TRBD1. The V gene end was trimmed by 2 bases and the J gene end by 0 bases; junction bases not matched to a gene: 12. CDR1 and CDR2 (germline): LNHNV, YYDKDF (reference sequence). CDR3 length: 18 amino acids. As DNA, the CDR3 is TGTGCCACCAGCAGACCGCGGGGGGCAGGGGGGATGAACACTGAAGCTTTCTTT. Residues: CATSRPRGAGGMNTEAFF.

This clonotype was detected ten times or more. This sequence joins TRBV29-1 and TRBJ2-1; D is uncertain. Germline loops: CDR1 SQVTM, CDR2 ANQGSEA. The CDR3 consists of 14 residues. V was trimmed by 7 bases and J by 9 bases, leaving 22 bases between them. The CDR3 nucleotides read TGCAGCGCCGGCCCGGGTAGCTTATCCCGTGAGCAGTTCTTC. Protein sequence: CSAGPGSLSREQFF.

This clonotype has a count of ten or more. The chain is built from TRBV28 and TRBJ2-7; no clear D. This CDR3 has 14 amino acids. CDR1 MDHEN and CDR2 SYDVKM come from the germline V gene. Trimming took 3 bases from V and 2 from J, leaving 11 bases between them. CDR3 in amino acids: CASSLEVPPYEQYF. Written as DNA, the CDR3 is TGTGCCAGCAGTTTGGAAGTTCCTCCCTACGAGCAGTACTTC.